Each of the 22 T cell receptor beta chains below was sequenced from the same sample in a study of T cell responses to AZD1222 COVID-19 vaccine. Sequencing was performed with immunoSEQ multiplex PCR; in TCRdb, only in-frame clones are kept and a portion is missing. The sample has about 160,000 clones, about 93% seen once. Sequencing used peripheral blood, obtained on day 0 of AZD1222 vaccination. These receptors all come from an adult in good health.

CDR3 nucleotides: TGCAGCGCCCTGGGACAGCACTATGGCTACACCTTC. It translates to CSALGQHYGYTF. The gene calls are TRBV29-1 and TRBJ1-2, with 7 bases identical to TRBD1. The V segment lost 7 bases and the J segment 3 bases; nucleotides outside the gene matches: 5. Germline V gene data show CDR1 as SQVTM and CDR2 as ANQGSEA. The CDR3 has 12 residues. Combining the CDR3 with reference TRBV29-1 and TRBJ1-2 gives the whole variable domain SAVISQKPSRDICQRGTSLTIQCQVDSQVTMMFWYRQQPGQSLTLIATANQGSEATYESGFVIDKFPISRPNLTFSTLTVSNMSPEDSSIYLCSALGQHYGYTFGSGTRLTVV.

The chain links TRBV2 to TRBJ2-5, with a possible D match to TRBD1 (5 bases). The germline V and J ends were trimmed by 3 bases and 4 bases, with 6 bases remaining between them. Germline lookup yields CDR1 SNHLY and CDR2 FYNNEI. The CDR3 consists of 12 residues. The CDR3 nucleotides are TGTGCCAGCAGTGACAGGGTAGAGACCCAGTACTTC. Amino acid sequence: CASSDRVETQYF.

The chain uses TRBV3-1 (or the pseudogene TRBV3-2) and TRBJ2-6, with D uncertain. Germline CDR1 reads LGHDT; CDR2 reads YNNKEL (reference sequence). This CDR3 has 16 residues. V was cut by 3 bases and J by 0 bases, with 9 bases left in between. For the CDR3, the DNA is TGTGCCAGCAGCCACTCGGTCACCTCTGGGGCCAACGTCCTGACTTTC. Protein product: CASSHSVTSGANVLTF.

The J gene is TRBJ2-3, the V gene TRBV7-9; D not resolved. V was cut by 2 bases and J by 3 bases, with 15 bases left in between. There are 16 residues in the CDR3. Germline V gives CDR1 SEHNR, CDR2 FQNEAQ (reference sequence). The CDR3 nucleotides read TGTGCCAGCAGCTTAAGGGCGGTCGAGGCGACAGATACGCAGTATTTT. Protein sequence: CASSLRAVEATDTQYF.

The chain is built from TRBV9 and TRBJ2-5; 10 nucleotides line up with TRBD1. Germline values: CDR1 SGDLS, CDR2 YYNGEE. With V trimmed by 4 bases and J by 0 bases, 15 bases remained unmatched. This CDR3 contains 19 residues. The CDR3 DNA reads TGTGCCAGCAGCACCAGGGACAGGGGATATTCCTGGAACCAAGAGACCCAGTACTTC. Encoded protein: CASSTRDRGYSWNQETQYF. The variable domain in full, completed from reference TRBV9 and TRBJ2-5, reads DSGVTQTPKHLITATGQRVTLRCSPRSGDLSVYWYQQSLDQGLQFLIQYYNGEERAKGNILERFSAQQFPDLHSELNLSSLELGDSALYFCASSTRDRGYSWNQETQYFGPGTRLLVL.

The CDR3 reads CASSSSRQEHSGNTIYF. The CDR3 DNA sequence: TGTGCCAGCAGCTCATCGCGACAGGAACACTCTGGAAACACCATATATTTT. This chain connects TRBV7-8 to TRBJ1-3; D is possibly TRBD1 (6 bases). The V end was cut by 4 bases, the J end by 0 bases, with 16 bases between. The CDR3 is made up of 17 amino acids. In germline, CDR1 is SGHVS, CDR2 FQNEAQ.

This clone has only one observation. The V call is TRBV7-9, the J call TRBJ1-2; no clear D gene. The CDR3 consists of 14 residues. Germline loops: CDR1 SEHNR, CDR2 FQNEAQ (reference sequence). Trimming removed 1 base from V and 1 base from J, with 7 bases in between. The DNA for the CDR3 is TGTGCCAGCAGCTTAGTCGCCAGTAACTATGGCTACACCTTC. Translating it yields CASSLVASNYGYTF.

CDR3 residues: CASSVGGDGSYNEQFF. The CDR3 nucleotides are TGTGCCAGCAGCGTAGGTGGGGACGGTTCATACAATGAGCAGTTCTTC. The chain couples TRBV9 to TRBJ2-1; either TRBD1 or TRBD2 may fit D (5 bases each). Between the trimmed V and J ends, which lost 0 bases and 4 bases, there was a span of 14 bases. CDR1 and CDR2 (germline): SGDLS, YYNGEE. The CDR3 is 16 residues long.

This clone was observed a single time. The CDR3 loop reads CASSSGWANTEAFF. The CDR3 bases are TGCGCCAGCAGCTCGGGCTGGGCAAACACTGAAGCTTTCTTT. The chain has TRBV5-1 and TRBJ1-1; no firm D call. CDR3 length: 14 residues. CDR1 and CDR2 from the germline V gene are SGHRS and YFSETQ. Trimming shortened V by 3 bases and J by 2 bases, and 11 bases separated the two germline ends.

The rearrangement joins TRBV5-8 to TRBJ1-5; TRBD1 agrees at 7 bases. The V and J ends lost 4 bases and 4 bases, in that order; junction bases with no gene match: 2. Germline CDR1 and CDR2: SGHTS and YDEGEE. The CDR3 sequence is 13 residues long. CDR3 bases: TGTGCCAGCAGCCAGGGGGGGAATCAGCCCCAGCATTTT. This sequence encodes CASSQGGNQPQHF.

V gene TRBV2 combines with J gene TRBJ2-1, with D possibly being TRBD2 (6 bases). V was cut by 6 bases and J by 12 bases, with 15 bases left in between. This CDR3 is 12 amino acids long. Germline V gene sequence: CDR1 SNHLY, CDR2 FYNNEI. The CDR3 protein is CASSPTSFGQFF. In DNA form, the CDR3 reads TGTGCCAGCAGCCCGACTAGTTTTGGGCAGTTCTTC.

The V and J genes are TRBV18 and TRBJ1-1; no reliable D call. Trimming left V 2 bases short and J 7 bases short, with 11 bases between. The germline gives CDR1 KGHSH, CDR2 LQKENI. This CDR3 is built from 13 residues. In DNA, the CDR3 is TGTGCCAGCTCACCAATAGGAAGAGTTGAAGCTTTCTTT. This translates into CASSPIGRVEAFF.

This chain joins TRBV12-5 and TRBJ2-3, with D possibly matching TRBD1 (5 bases). Trimming stripped 3 bases from V and 8 bases from J, with 18 bases between. CDR3 length equals 15 residues. CDR1 LGHNT and CDR2 FRNRAP come from the germline V gene. In DNA, the CDR3 is TGTGCTAGTGGTTTCTGGCAGGGTTCATTCGTTACGCAGTATTTT. Translating it yields CASGFWQGSFVTQYF.

The genes are TRBV5-8 and TRBJ1-4; 10 nucleotides align to TRBD1. J was trimmed by 6 bases and V by 4 bases; bases with no gene match: 3. The germline gives CDR1 SGHTS, CDR2 YDEGEE. CDR3 size: 14 residues. The CDR3 bases are TGTGCCAGCAGCACTGGGACAGGGGATGAAAAACTGTTTTTT. Translated, it gives CASSTGTGDEKLFF.

CDR3 amino acids: CASSDTTGLGFYNEQFF. The DNA of the CDR3 is TGTGCCAGCAGCGATACTACAGGGTTGGGCTTTTACAATGAGCAGTTCTTC. The gene calls are TRBV11-2 and TRBJ2-1, with a weak D call TRBD1 (6 bases). CDR1 SGHAT and CDR2 FQNNGV come from the germline V gene. V shed 5 bases and J shed 4 bases, with 21 bases lying between them. The CDR3 totals 17 residues. The whole variable domain, remainder taken from reference TRBV11-2 and TRBJ2-1, is EAGVAQSPRYKIIEKRQSVAFWCNPISGHATLYWYQQILGQGPKLLIQFQNNGVVDDSQLPKDRFSAERLKGVDSTLKIQPAKLEDSAVYLCASSDTTGLGFYNEQFFGPGTRLTVL.

This clone was detected only a few times. The chain employs TRBV10-3 and TRBJ1-5; maybe TRBD1 (5 bases). Germline V lookup: CDR1 ENHRY, CDR2 SYGVKD. Trimming took off 3 bases at V and 5 bases at J, with 11 bases between the two ends. The CDR3 runs 14 residues. The CDR3, as DNA: TGTGCCATCAGTGACACAGGAACCGATCAGCCCCAGCATTTT. Its translation is CAISDTGTDQPQHF.

This clone has just one count. This chain connects TRBV4-3 to TRBJ2-7, with D uncertain. Germline V gives CDR1 LGHNA, CDR2 YSLEER. Trimming took 3 bases from V and 4 from J, leaving 13 bases between them. The CDR3 length is 14 residues. DNA for the CDR3: TGCGCCAGCAGCCAGGACCTTGGGCGATACGAGCAGTACGTC. Translating gives CASSQDLGRYEQYV.

The chain joins TRBV7-8 to TRBJ2-2; possibly TRBD2 for D (5 bases). Germline CDR1 is SGHVS and CDR2 is FQNEAQ. The CDR3 is made up of 16 amino acids. Deletions cut 3 bases from V and 1 base from J, with 12 bases between. In nucleotides, the CDR3 is TGTGCCAGCAGCTTCACGGTGGGGAGGAACACCGGGGAGCTGTTTTTT. This translates into CASSFTVGRNTGELFF.

The J gene is TRBJ2-1, the V gene TRBV29-1, with TRBD2 identical over 8 bases. With V trimmed by 4 bases and J by 3 bases, 8 bases remained unmatched. The CDR3 covers 15 residues. Germline-derived CDR1 and CDR2 are SQVTM and ANQGSEA. The CDR3 DNA follows: TGCAGCGTTGTAGACGGGAGGGCCTTCTACAATGAGCAGTTCTTC. This codes for CSVVDGRAFYNEQFF.

The chain employs TRBV7-8 and TRBJ2-1; the match to TRBD2 covers 12 bases. The CDR3 contains 18 residues. Trimming took 3 bases from V and 6 from J; bases not matched to a gene: 12. Germline lookup yields CDR1 SGHVS and CDR2 FQNEAQ. The CDR3 DNA is TGTGCCAGCAGCTTCCTCCGACTAGCGGGAGAAGTAGGCAATGAGCAGTTCTTC. This encodes CASSFLRLAGEVGNEQFF.

This chain links TRBV2 with TRBJ2-5, with a tentative D call TRBD2 (5 bases). V lost 8 bases, J lost 10 bases, and 20 bases lay in between. This CDR3 is built from 13 residues. Germline CDR1 and CDR2: SNHLY and FYNNEI. CDR3: CASAEVPTGLQYF. CDR3 DNA sequence: TGTGCCAGCGCGGAGGTTCCCACTGGCCTCCAGTACTTC.

The chain carries TRBV2 and TRBJ1-2, with D hard to call. This CDR3 has 13 residues. Germline CDR1 is SNHLY and CDR2 is FYNNEI. The V end was cut by 3 bases, the J end by 6 bases, with 11 bases between. CDR3 coding DNA: TGTGCCAGCAGTGAGGGTGAGGGCCATGGCTACACCTTC. It encodes CASSEGEGHGYTF.